Here is one TCR beta chain with its context. The antigen is undetermined. The sorting of PBMCs gave CD4+ and CD8+ T cells. The entry originates in a study of CD8+ T cells in alopecia areata. General study results and limits: Across lesional scalp, and particularly alopecia totalis/universalis, clonality surpassed that of normal scalp. The study found TCR sharing across patients less clear than in mice, possibly for HLA reasons.

Following extraction, RNA underwent reverse transcription to cDNA, which served as the sequencing template. Generated by immunoSEQ multiplex PCR, the TCRdb table keeps only in-frame clones and is missing some. The sample carries about 180,000 clones, roughly 60% recorded once. In germline, CDR1 is SQVTM, CDR2 ANQGSEA. The germline V and J ends were trimmed by 4 bases and 2 bases, with 6 bases remaining between them. CDR3 length: 12 residues. The chain employs TRBV29-1 and TRBJ1-3, with a possible D match to TRBD1 (6 bases). The sequencing used CD4+ T cells sorted from blood, collected at week 0. The receptor comes from a human donor with alopecia areata. CDR3 sequence reads: CSVGTAGNTIYF. In DNA, the CDR3 is TGCAGCGTTGGGACAGCTGGAAACACCATATATTTT.